Presented here are 5 T cell receptor beta chains from one specimen sequenced in a study of blood T cell repertoires in COVID-19. Only in-frame clones appear in the TCRdb table, and some are missing; sequencing was by immunoSEQ multiplex PCR. The table records over 150,000 clones, just under 85% of them present only once. Sequences were obtained from peripheral blood. The receptor set was obtained from a woman aged 60-70 years with acute or convalescent COVID-19.

There are a few counts of this clone. The chain combines TRBV29-1 with TRBJ2-1, with 10 bases that match TRBD1. The trim removed 7 bases at V and 0 bases at J, leaving 3 bases unmatched. Germline CDR1 is SQVTM and CDR2 is ANQGSEA. This CDR3 has 14 residues. CDR3 protein: CSGGQGSSYNEQFF. Here the CDR3 DNA reads TGCAGCGGGGGACAGGGGAGCTCCTACAATGAGCAGTTCTTC.

V usage is TRBV5-1 and J usage is TRBJ2-6; 12 bases map to TRBD2. This CDR3 contains 18 residues. Germline V CDR1 and CDR2: SGHRS, YFSETQ. Trimming took 5 bases from V and 4 from J; bases not matched to a gene: 10. This CDR3 reads CASSYASGGAPGANVLTF. DNA for the CDR3: TGCGCCAGCAGTTACGCTAGCGGGGGGGCCCCCGGGGCCAACGTCCTGACTTTC.

The chain joins TRBV28 to TRBJ1-2, with 7 nucleotides matching TRBD1. Trimming at V came to 4 bases and at J to 6 bases, leaving 5 bases not matched to a gene. CDR3 length: 13 residues. Germline V gene sequence: CDR1 MDHEN, CDR2 SYDVKM. Here the CDR3 reads CASSWDRLDGYTF. The CDR3 DNA is TGTGCCAGCAGTTGGGACAGACTGGATGGCTACACCTTC.

The chain employs TRBV2 and TRBJ2-7; 8 bases line up with TRBD1. Germline CDR1 and CDR2: SNHLY and FYNNEI. V shed 6 bases, J shed 6 bases, and the junction held 7 bases outside the gene matches. The CDR3 totals 13 residues. CDR3 in DNA: TGTGCCAGCAGCGGACAGGGATTCGGCGAGCAGTACGTC. Translated: CASSGQGFGEQYV.

The V call is TRBV24-1, the J call TRBJ1-4; D gene ambiguous. The CDR3 sequence is 13 residues long. Trimming removed 0 bases from V and 8 bases from J, with 6 bases in between. Germline assignment: CDR1 KGHDR and CDR2 SFDVKD. The CDR3 DNA reads TGTGCCACCAGTGATTTGGGTGGCGAAAAACTGTTTTTT. It yields the protein CATSDLGGEKLFF.